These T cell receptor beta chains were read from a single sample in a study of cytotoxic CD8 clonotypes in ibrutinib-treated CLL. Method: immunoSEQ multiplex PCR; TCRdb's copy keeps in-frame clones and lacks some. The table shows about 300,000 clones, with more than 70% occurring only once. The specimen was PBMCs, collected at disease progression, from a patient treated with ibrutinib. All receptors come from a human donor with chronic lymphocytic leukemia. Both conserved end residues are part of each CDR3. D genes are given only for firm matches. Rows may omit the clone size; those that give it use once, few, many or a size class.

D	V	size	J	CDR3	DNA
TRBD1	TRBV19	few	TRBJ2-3	CASGKDRGITDTQYF	TGTGCCAGTGGAAAAGACAGGGGAATTACAGATACGCAGTATTTT
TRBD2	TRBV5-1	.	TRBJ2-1	CASSGSWLAGVNGNNEQFF	TGCGCCAGCAGCGGCTCTTGGCTAGCGGGAGTAAACGGGAACAATGAGCAGTTCTTC
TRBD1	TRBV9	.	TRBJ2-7	CASGRQGEQYF	TGTGCCAGCGGCCGACAGGGGGAGCAGTACTTC
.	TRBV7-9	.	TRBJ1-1	CASSLGLAEDTEAFF	TGTGCCAGCAGCTTAGGCCTTGCAGAGGACACTGAAGCTTTCTTT
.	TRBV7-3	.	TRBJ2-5	CASSLAQGGETQYF	TGTGCCAGCAGCTTGGCGCAGGGCGGAGAGACCCAGTACTTC
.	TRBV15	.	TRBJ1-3	CATGGWGNTIYF	TGTGCCACCGGGGGATGGGGAAACACCATATATTTT
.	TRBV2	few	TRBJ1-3	CASGRNSGNTIYF	TGTGCCAGCGGTAGAAACTCTGGAAACACCATATATTTT
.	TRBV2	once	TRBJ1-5	CASSREYSNQPQHF	TGTGCCAGCAGCAGGGAGTATAGCAATCAGCCCCAGCATTTT
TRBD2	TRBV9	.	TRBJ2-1	CASSASGTSYNEQFF	TGTGCCAGCAGCGCTAGCGGGACCTCCTACAATGAGCAGTTCTTC
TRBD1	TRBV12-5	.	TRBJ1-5	CASGLVQGGNQPQHF	TGTGCTAGTGGTTTGGTACAGGGGGGAAATCAGCCCCAGCATTTT
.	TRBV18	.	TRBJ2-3	CASSPGLSTDTQYF	TGTGCCAGCTCACCAGGGCTGAGCACAGATACGCAGTATTTT
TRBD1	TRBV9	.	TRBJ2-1	CASSVALDRGQDEQFF	TGTGCCAGCAGCGTAGCCCTGGACAGGGGACAGGATGAGCAGTTCTTC
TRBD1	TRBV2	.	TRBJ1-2	CASGTGTAYGYTF	TGTGCCAGCGGGACAGGGACTGCTTATGGCTACACCTTC
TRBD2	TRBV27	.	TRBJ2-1	CASSLAGVYNEQFF	TGTGCCAGCAGTCTTGCGGGGGTATACAATGAGCAGTTCTTC
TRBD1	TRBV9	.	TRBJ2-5	CASSVDRGLETQYF	TGTGCCAGCAGCGTAGACAGGGGGCTAGAGACCCAGTACTTC
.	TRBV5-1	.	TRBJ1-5	CASSLWEGSQPQHF	TGCGCCAGCAGCTTGTGGGAGGGCAGTCAGCCCCAGCATTTT
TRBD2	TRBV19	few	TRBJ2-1	CASSHAGGRPPEQFF	TGTGCCAGTAGCCATGCGGGCGGGAGGCCACCTGAGCAGTTCTTC
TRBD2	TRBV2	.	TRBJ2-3	CASSWTSGGLDTQYF	TGTGCCAGCAGCTGGACTAGCGGGGGGTTAGATACGCAGTATTTT
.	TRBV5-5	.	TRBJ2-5	CASSPWDGLQETQYF	TGTGCCAGCAGCCCTTGGGACGGCCTCCAAGAGACCCAGTACTTC
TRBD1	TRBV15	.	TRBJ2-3	CATSGDSPSTDTQYF	TGTGCCACCAGCGGGGACAGCCCTAGCACAGATACGCAGTATTTT
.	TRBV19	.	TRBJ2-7	CASSFLGSYEQYF	TGTGCCAGTAGTTTCCTGGGCAGCTACGAGCAGTACTTC
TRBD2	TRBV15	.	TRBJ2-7	CATSRGGGAGQYF	TGTGCCACCAGCAGAGGGGGGGGAGCTGGGCAGTACTTC
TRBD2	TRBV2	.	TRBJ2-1	CASSGVGRGYNEQFF	TGTGCCAGCAGTGGGGTCGGGAGGGGGTACAATGAGCAGTTCTTC
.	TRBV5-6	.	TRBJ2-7	CASSPGPLNSYEQYF	TGTGCCAGCAGCCCGGGACCGCTGAACTCCTACGAGCAGTACTTC
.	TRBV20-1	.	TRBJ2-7	CSARNYEQYF	TGCAGTGCTCGGAACTACGAGCAGTACTTC
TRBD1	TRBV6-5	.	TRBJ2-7	CASSYGTGGTYEQYF	TGTGCCAGCAGTTACGGGACAGGGGGGACCTACGAGCAGTACTTC
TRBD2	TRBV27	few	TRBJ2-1	CASSLLPSGSPYNEQFF	TGTGCCAGCAGTTTACTGCCTAGCGGGAGTCCCTACAATGAGCAGTTCTTC
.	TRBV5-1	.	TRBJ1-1	CASSAGPVNTEAFF	TGCGCCAGCAGTGCCGGACCTGTGAACACTGAAGCTTTCTTT
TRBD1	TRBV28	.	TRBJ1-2	CASSFARTGYGGNGYTF	TGTGCCAGCAGTTTCGCCCGGACAGGGTATGGTGGGAATGGCTACACCTTC
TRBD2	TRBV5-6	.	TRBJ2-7	CASSLVPPTSGLRGQYF	TGTGCCAGCAGCTTGGTGCCCCCGACTAGCGGGCTACGAGGGCAGTACTTC
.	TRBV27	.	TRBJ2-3	CASRRADTQYF	TGTGCCAGCAGGAGGGCAGATACGCAGTATTTT
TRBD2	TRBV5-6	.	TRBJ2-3	CASSLRTSAGDTQYF	TGTGCCAGCAGCTTACGAACTAGCGCTGGAGATACGCAGTATTTT
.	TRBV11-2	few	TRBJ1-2	CASSSSAGNGYTF	TGTGCCAGCAGCTCCTCCGCTGGCAATGGCTACACCTTC
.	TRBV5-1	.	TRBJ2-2	CASSSGLTGELFF	TGCGCCAGCAGCTCGGGCCTCACCGGGGAGCTGTTTTTT
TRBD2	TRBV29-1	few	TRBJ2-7	CSVISGSYEQYF	TGCAGCGTAATAAGCGGGAGCTACGAGCAGTACTTC
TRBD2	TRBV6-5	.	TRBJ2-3	CASSDLAGGLDTQYF	TGTGCCAGCAGCGACTTAGCGGGGGGGCTAGATACGCAGTATTTT